This T cell receptor (beta chain) comes out of a study of beta chain features in type 1 diabetes. Comments on this clone: Its specificity is not known.

Expressed TCRB transcripts were sequenced, since all the RNA that had been isolated was reverse transcribed. Only in-frame clones appear in the TCRdb table, and some are missing; sequencing was by immunoSEQ multiplex PCR. The table shows 20,000 to 25,000 clones, with roughly two thirds occurring only once. Whole-study results and caveats: Relative to healthy donors, patients appeared to have naive, central memory and Treg TCRB repertoires that were more similar. Junctions at VDJ sites from type 1 diabetes patients had fewer insertions and more deletions. All four CD4+ subsets of Type 1 diabetes patients contained TCRB CDR3s that were moderately but significantly shorter.

Markers CD45RO/CCR7/CD25/CD127/CD95/CD27 served to sort CD4+ naive, central memory, regulatory and stem cell-like memory cells. Germline CDR1 is MNHNS and CDR2 is SASEGT. CDR3 length equals 14 residues. Trimming left V 3 bases short and J 6 bases short, with 14 bases between. The origin of this receptor is a middle-aged woman with type 1 diabetes. The sequenced sample consisted of stem cell memory CD4+ T cells from blood. V gene TRBV6-1 combines with J gene TRBJ1-1; tentatively, D is TRBD1 (5 bases). CDR3 loop: CASSDTWIGAEAFF. The CDR3, as DNA: TGTGCCAGCAGTGACACTTGGATAGGGGCTGAAGCTTTCTTT.